This passage covers 22 T cell receptor beta chains from one sample sequenced in a study of graft-versus-host responses after intestinal transplantation (dated by TCRdb to about 2021). The receptor library was made with the immunoSEQ multiplex PCR assay. Imported from immuneACCESS, the table was reduced by TCRdb to in-frame sequences with V and J called. These copies leave out some clones; in studies compared against another copy, an unresolved V gene accounts for under half, and the cause of the remainder is not known. The sample yields nearly 25,000 clones; 40% were counted once. Of the sample, over 0.55% falls within the top ten clones. The time point label here, explained by the study, means: cells obtained before transplantation from donor or recipient. The sample here was alloreactive CD4+ T cells from a mixed lymphocyte reaction culture, taken before intestinal transplant. In the paper's terms, the cell subset or site label means: CFSE-low proliferating T cells sorted from approximately 6-day pre-transplant mixed lymphocyte reaction (GvH or HvG direction). The origin of the receptors is a human patient who received an intestinal transplant.

This clone was counted a few times. This sequence joins TRBV5-6 and TRBJ1-2, with unresolved D. Trimming took 1 base from V and 0 from J, leaving 13 bases between them. CDR3 length equals 16 residues. Germline V lookup: CDR1 SGHDT, CDR2 YYEEEE. The CDR3, as DNA: TGTGCCAGCAGCTTGTCTCCCCAGGCAGCTAACTATGGCTACACCTTC. Encoded protein: CASSLSPQAANYGYTF. The full variable domain, rest sourced from reference TRBV5-6 and TRBJ1-2, is DAGVTQSPTHLIKTRGQQVTLRCSPKSGHDTVSWYQQALGQGPQFIFQYYEEEERQRGNFPDRFSGHQFPNYSSELNVNALLLGDSALYLCASSLSPQAANYGYTFGSGTRLTVV.

There are many counts of this clone. The V and J genes are TRBV7-2 and TRBJ2-7; 7 positions agree with TRBD1. Germline lookup yields CDR1 SGHTA and CDR2 FQGNSA. CDR3 length equals 13 residues. The J segment lost 3 bases and the V segment lost 5 bases, leaving 4 bases of the junction unmatched. The CDR3 DNA sequence: TGTGCCAGCAGCGTGACAGGGTTCTACGAGCAGTACTTC. Protein: CASSVTGFYEQYF.

This clone has a handful of counts. The V and J genes are TRBV6-1 and TRBJ1-2; TRBD1 matches at 11 bases. The germline V gene has CDR1 MNHNS and CDR2 SASEGT. This CDR3 has 19 residues. V lost 2 bases, J lost 4 bases, and 15 bases stayed unmatched. The CDR3 bases are TGTGCCAGCAGTGAAATAGATGGGACAGGGGGGCGGCGGTCCTATGGCTACACCTTC. Residues: CASSEIDGTGGRRSYGYTF.

This chain connects TRBV28 to TRBJ2-1, with 9 bases fitting TRBD2. The CDR3 totals 15 residues. Germline lookup yields CDR1 MDHEN and CDR2 SYDVKM. Trimming removed 7 bases from V and 8 bases from J; junction bases left unmatched: 12. This chain's CDR3 is CASTNVGTSFDEQFF. The CDR3 DNA reads TGTGCCAGCACCAACGTCGGGACTAGCTTCGATGAGCAGTTCTTC.

This clone has a single count. The chain couples TRBV4-3 to TRBJ2-5; D perhaps matches TRBD1 (6 bases). The better agreement between TRBJ2-7 and the DNA end casts doubt on the J call. The CDR3 totals 14 residues. CDR1 is LGHNA and CDR2 is YSLEER in the germline V gene. CDR3: CASSRTRGSYEQYF. The DNA of the CDR3 is TGCGCCAGCAGCCGGACCAGGGGCTCCTACGAGCAGTACTTC.

This clone turned up a few times. This sequence joins TRBV19 and TRBJ2-7, with D maybe TRBD1 (6 bases). The CDR3 is made up of 14 amino acids. V shed 4 bases and J shed 2 bases, with 12 bases lying between them. Per the germline V gene, CDR1 is LNHDA and CDR2 is SQIVND (reference sequence). CDR3 sequence: CASSNFRGPYEQYF. The DNA for the CDR3 is TGTGCCAGTAGTAATTTCAGGGGCCCCTACGAGCAGTACTTC.

The chain is built from TRBV6-5 and TRBJ2-1, with D hard to call. CDR1 is MNHEY, CDR2 SVGAGI, per germline. The ends were cut back, 4 bases at V and 0 bases at J, with 7 bases in the middle. The CDR3 sequence is 14 residues long. CDR3 protein: CASSFRYSYNEQFF. The CDR3 DNA reads TGTGCCAGCAGTTTCCGCTACTCCTACAATGAGCAGTTCTTC.

The chain links TRBV5-1 to TRBJ2-3, with 16 positions matching TRBD2. The CDR3 loop spans 16 amino acids. CDR1 and CDR2 from the germline V gene are SGHRS and YFSETQ. With 4 bases clipped from V and 3 bases from J, the junction kept 2 bases outside the gene matches. The CDR3 nucleotides read TGCGCCAGCAGCGGGGGACTAGCGGGAGGGACAGATACGCAGTATTTT. This translates into CASSGGLAGGTDTQYF.

V is TRBV9 and J is TRBJ2-2; 7 nucleotides agree with TRBD1. Germline CDR1 is SGDLS and CDR2 is YYNGEE. This CDR3 is built from 17 residues. After removal of 0 bases from V and 2 bases from J, the junction contained 7 bases not matched to a gene. Here the CDR3 DNA reads TGTGCCAGCAGCGTAGGCCCCACAGGGGAAAACACCGGGGAGCTGTTTTTT. As protein: CASSVGPTGENTGELFF.

The rearrangement links TRBV7-9 to TRBJ1-4; 8 nucleotides line up with TRBD1. The CDR3 sequence is 15 residues long. After removal of 3 bases from V and 7 bases from J, the junction contained 7 bases not matched to a gene. Germline CDR1 reads SEHNR; CDR2 reads FQNEAQ (reference sequence). In nucleotides, the CDR3 is TGTGCCAGCAGCTTCCAGGGGGCAGGTTTTGAAAAACTGTTTTTT. Protein product: CASSFQGAGFEKLFF.

This clone was recorded a few times. This CDR3 is CASSELTGLSDTQYF. CDR3 sequence (DNA): TGTGCCAGCTCAGAGCTGACAGGGTTGTCGGATACGCAGTATTTT. The genes are TRBV18 and TRBJ2-3, with 7 bases identical to TRBD1. The length of the CDR3 is 15 residues. Germline lookup yields CDR1 KGHSH and CDR2 LQKENI. Losses at the gene ends were 5 bases for V and 6 bases for J; bases not matched to a gene: 11.

This clone showed up just a few times. The chain has TRBV7-9 and TRBJ1-3; D ambiguous. The CDR3 sequence is 16 residues long. V shed 0 bases and J shed 1 base, with 10 bases lying between them. CDR1 SEHNR and CDR2 FQNEAQ come from the germline V gene (reference sequence). CDR3 in amino acids: CASSLAYSSSGNTIYF. CDR3 in DNA: TGTGCCAGCAGCTTAGCTTATTCCAGTTCTGGAAACACCATATATTTT. The entire variable domain, with the rest obtained from reference TRBV7-9 and TRBJ1-3, is as follows: DTGVSQNPRHKITKRGQNVTFRCDPISEHNRLYWYRQTLGQGPEFLTYFQNEAQLEKSRLLSDRFSAERPKGSFSTLEIQRTEQGDSAMYLCASSLAYSSSGNTIYFGEGSWLTVV.

V is TRBV6-5 and J is TRBJ2-1, with 7 nucleotides matching TRBD2. Unmatched junction bases numbered 3, after V lost 2 bases and J lost 5 bases. Germline CDR1 is MNHEY and CDR2 is SVGAGI. CDR3 length: 14 residues. The CDR3 sequence: CASSYGTINNEQFF. CDR3 nucleotide sequence: TGTGCCAGCAGTTACGGGACTATTAACAATGAGCAGTTCTTC.

This chain joins TRBV11-3 and TRBJ1-2; the D is unclear. The germline V and J ends were trimmed by 1 base and 0 bases, with 9 bases remaining between them. Germline CDR1 SGHNT, CDR2 YENEEA. The CDR3 runs to 15 residues. The CDR3 DNA reads as TGTGCCAGCAGCTTAGTTTCCTCTCCTAACTATGGCTACACCTTC. Protein: CASSLVSSPNYGYTF.

In this sample, this clone turned up a few times. The chain combines TRBV4-3 with TRBJ1-3, with D maybe TRBD1 (5 bases). CDR3 length: 16 residues. Trimming took off 0 bases at V and 2 bases at J, with 11 bases between the two ends. Per germline, CDR1 LGHNA and CDR2 YSLEER. The CDR3, as DNA: TGCGCCAGCAGCCAAGAGCCAGGGAGGGCTGGAAACACCATATATTTT. It encodes CASSQEPGRAGNTIYF.

In its sample, this clone was seen once. The V and J genes are TRBV6-5 and TRBJ2-1, with 9 bases fitting TRBD2. The V segment lost 1 base and the J segment 10 bases; nucleotides outside the gene matches: 11. Germline CDR1 is MNHEY and CDR2 is SVGAGI. This CDR3 spans 16 amino acids. The CDR3 here is CASSYFTGGGAREQFF. The CDR3 nucleotides are TGTGCCAGCAGTTACTTCACCGGCGGGGGGGCACGGGAGCAGTTCTTC.

For the CDR3, the DNA is TGCGCCAGCACCTCTACAGGTCTAGCGGGGGTTGAGACCCAGTACTTC. Translation gives CASTSTGLAGVETQYF. The genes are TRBV10-2 and TRBJ2-5, with 10 nucleotides matching TRBD2. The V segment lost 7 bases and the J segment 5 bases; nucleotides outside the gene matches: 13. In germline, CDR1 is WSHSY, CDR2 SAAADI. The CDR3 totals 16 residues.

This clone appeared a few times. The rearrangement links TRBV6-1 to TRBJ2-7, with TRBD2 matching 11 bases. Trimming cost V 4 bases and J 3 bases; bases outside gene matches: 14. The CDR3 extends over 18 amino acids. Germline loops: CDR1 MNHNS, CDR2 SASEGT. The chain's CDR3 is CASSVNPALAGGFYEQYF. In nucleotides, the CDR3 is TGTGCCAGCAGTGTAAACCCCGCCCTAGCGGGAGGCTTCTACGAGCAGTACTTC.

This clone was seen a handful of times. This sample also contains other DNA sequences that code for the same CDR3. This chain joins TRBV2 and TRBJ2-1, with 12 bases that match TRBD2. After removal of 6 bases from V and 4 bases from J, the junction contained 1 base not matched to a gene. The CDR3 loop spans 14 amino acids. Germline values: CDR1 SNHLY, CDR2 FYNNEI. CDR3 DNA sequence: TGTGCCAGCAGCGGGACTAGCGGGTACAATGAGCAGTTCTTC. This sequence encodes CASSGTSGYNEQFF.

CDR3 in amino acids: CASSLGLLGAGNTIYF. CDR3 DNA: TGCGCCAGCAGCTTGGGTCTTCTGGGAGCAGGAAACACCATATATTTT. The genes are TRBV5-1 and TRBJ1-3; D call uncertain. The CDR3 is 16 amino acids. Germline lookup yields CDR1 SGHRS and CDR2 YFSETQ. The ends were cut back, 0 bases at V and 4 bases at J, with 14 bases in the middle.

A few counts support this clone. J is TRBJ2-2 and V is TRBV9; D not certain. The V gene lost 0 bases and the J gene lost 6 bases, with 15 bases spanning the gap. Germline CDR1 is SGDLS and CDR2 is YYNGEE. The CDR3 has 16 amino acids. Written as DNA, the CDR3 is TGTGCCAGCAGCGTAGTTCCCAACTATCCGGCCGGGGAGCTGTTTTTT. This gives the protein CASSVVPNYPAGELFF.

Only a few counts were recorded for this clone. The chain uses TRBV7-2 and TRBJ1-2; D gene uncertain. Trimming removed 1 base at V and 4 bases at J, with 7 bases between. The CDR3 covers 13 residues. From germline, CDR1 is SGHTA and CDR2 FQGNSA. CDR3 residues: CASSLGRSYGYTF. The CDR3, as DNA: TGTGCCAGCAGCTTAGGGCGGTCCTATGGCTACACCTTC.